Listed below are T cell receptor beta chains from one sample, sequenced in a study of regulatory T cells in long-lasting Graves disease. TCRdb reprocessed the multiplex PCR reads via MiXCR and lists one record per CDR3 protein. Of 600,000 to 650,000 distinct CDR3 sequences listed, roughly 16% are singletons. These data were also reused for a study on T cells in Graves' hyperthyroidism and ophthalmopathy.

Sequencing was performed on peripheral blood mononuclear cells (PBMCs), taken at new diagnosis, from a patient treated with antithyroid drugs. Receptor source: a woman under 40 with Graves disease. The CDR3 runs from the conserved cysteine through the conserved F or W. Each record gives: V gene, J gene, clone size, D gene, CDR3 DNA, CDR3 protein. A D gene is named only where the DNA matches it firmly. Only some rows state a clone size, as once, few, many or a class for expanded clones.

v_call: TRBV6-1
j_call: TRBJ1-6
clone_size: few
d_call: .
cdr3_nt: TGTGCCAGCAGTGGATGGGGAATCACCTATAATTCACCCCTCCACTTT
cdr3_aa: CASSGWGITYNSPLHF

v_call: TRBV30
j_call: TRBJ1-3
clone_size: .
d_call: .
cdr3_nt: TGTGCCTGGAGTGCGGAGACAGTCTCTGGAAACACCATATATTTT
cdr3_aa: CAWSAETVSGNTIYF

v_call: TRBV28
j_call: TRBJ2-7
clone_size: many
d_call: TRBD1
cdr3_nt: TGTGCCAGCAGTTGGGGACAGGGGAGGGGCGAGCAGTACTTC
cdr3_aa: CASSWGQGRGEQYF

v_call: TRBV28
j_call: TRBJ2-7
clone_size: many
d_call: .
cdr3_nt: TGTGCCAGCAGTTCGCCGAGGCAGACACTTTACGAGCAGTACTTC
cdr3_aa: CASSSPRQTLYEQYF

v_call: TRBV2
j_call: TRBJ2-2
clone_size: few
d_call: .
cdr3_nt: TGTGCCAGCGCGGGACTCCCAACCGGGGAGCTGTTTTTT
cdr3_aa: CASAGLPTGELFF

v_call: TRBV7-8
j_call: TRBJ2-2
clone_size: many
d_call: TRBD2
cdr3_nt: TGTGCCAGCAGCTTAACACGACGGGGGCTAGCGGGAGCGGGGACCGGGGAGCTGTTTTTT
cdr3_aa: CASSLTRRGLAGAGTGELFF

v_call: TRBV2
j_call: TRBJ2-5
clone_size: many
d_call: .
cdr3_nt: TGTGCCAGCAGGGACGGGACATACCAAGAGACCCAGTACTTC
cdr3_aa: CASRDGTYQETQYF

v_call: TRBV20-1
j_call: TRBJ2-7
clone_size: .
d_call: .
cdr3_nt: TGCAGTGCTAGAGGGGGGTCTACCTACGAGCAGTACTTC
cdr3_aa: CSARGGSTYEQYF

v_call: TRBV7-2
j_call: TRBJ2-7
clone_size: many
d_call: .
cdr3_nt: TGTGCCAGCAGCCCCGTCGGCACCTACGAGCAGTACTTC
cdr3_aa: CASSPVGTYEQYF

v_call: TRBV11-2
j_call: TRBJ2-7
clone_size: many
d_call: .
cdr3_nt: TGTGCCAGCAGCGGGCTTTCGGGGGCGGGATACGAGCAGTACTTC
cdr3_aa: CASSGLSGAGYEQYF

v_call: TRBV25-1
j_call: TRBJ2-3
clone_size: many
d_call: .
cdr3_nt: TGTGCCAGCAGTGAATTAGGATGGGATTCAGATACGCAGTATTTT
cdr3_aa: CASSELGWDSDTQYF

v_call: TRBV7-9
j_call: TRBJ2-1
clone_size: many
d_call: TRBD1
cdr3_nt: TGTGCCAGCAGCAGCCCCTGGGGACAGAATAACAATGAGCAGTTCTTC
cdr3_aa: CASSSPWGQNNNEQFF

v_call: TRBV18
j_call: TRBJ1-2
clone_size: .
d_call: .
cdr3_nt: TGTGCCAGCTTCCTTCTAGATAAGAACTATGGCTACACCTTC
cdr3_aa: CASFLLDKNYGYTF

v_call: TRBV27
j_call: TRBJ2-1
clone_size: many
d_call: .
cdr3_nt: TGTGCCAGCAGTTTATCCATAGTTCAGGGGAGTGAGCAGTTCTTC
cdr3_aa: CASSLSIVQGSEQFF

v_call: TRBV3-1
j_call: TRBJ2-5
clone_size: .
d_call: TRBD2
cdr3_nt: TGTGCCAGCAGCCAAGATTTGCTAGCGGGAGTCGGATTTCCACAAGAGACCCAGTACTTC
cdr3_aa: CASSQDLLAGVGFPQETQYF

v_call: TRBV6-1
j_call: TRBJ1-2
clone_size: few
d_call: .
cdr3_nt: TGTGCCAGCAGACTAGCCGTTGGGGGTTATGGCTACACCTTC
cdr3_aa: CASRLAVGGYGYTF

v_call: TRBV7-9
j_call: TRBJ1-1
clone_size: many
d_call: .
cdr3_nt: TGTGCCAGCCATCCTGGAGAAGCTTTCTTT
cdr3_aa: CASHPGEAFF

v_call: TRBV9
j_call: TRBJ2-5
clone_size: .
d_call: TRBD2
cdr3_nt: TGTGCCAGCAGCGAATCCGGTGCGGGACTAGCATCCGAGACCCAGTACTTC
cdr3_aa: CASSESGAGLASETQYF

v_call: TRBV20-1
j_call: TRBJ1-3
clone_size: .
d_call: .
cdr3_nt: TGCAGTGCTAGAGAGTGGGGGTCTGGAAACACCATATATTTT
cdr3_aa: CSAREWGSGNTIYF

v_call: TRBV11-1
j_call: TRBJ2-1
clone_size: many
d_call: .
cdr3_nt: TGTGCCAGCAGCGCAGGAGGGGGCAATGAGCAGTTCTTC
cdr3_aa: CASSAGGGNEQFF

v_call: TRBV20-1
j_call: TRBJ2-1
clone_size: many
d_call: .
cdr3_nt: TGCAGTGCTAGGGACGGGACGTTAACCTACAATGAGCAGTTCTTC
cdr3_aa: CSARDGTLTYNEQFF

v_call: TRBV19
j_call: TRBJ1-5
clone_size: few
d_call: .
cdr3_nt: TGTGCCAGTAGTGTTACAGGGACGGCTAGCAATCAGCCCCAGCATTTT
cdr3_aa: CASSVTGTASNQPQHF

v_call: TRBV6-2/TRBV6-3
j_call: TRBJ2-1
clone_size: few
d_call: .
cdr3_nt: TGTGCCAGCAGTGTGGGCCAGGGGATCTACAATGAGCAGTTCTTC
cdr3_aa: CASSVGQGIYNEQFF

v_call: TRBV12-3/TRBV12-4
j_call: TRBJ2-3
clone_size: many
d_call: .
cdr3_nt: TGTGCCAGCACCAGACAGCGCACAGATACGCAGTATTTT
cdr3_aa: CASTRQRTDTQYF

v_call: TRBV19
j_call: TRBJ1-4
clone_size: .
d_call: .
cdr3_nt: TGTGCCAGTACGGGCCTTAATGAAAAACTGTTTTTT
cdr3_aa: CASTGLNEKLFF

v_call: TRBV24-1
j_call: TRBJ1-2
clone_size: many
d_call: TRBD1
cdr3_nt: TGTGCCACCAGTGATCAAGGGACAGCCTATGGCTACACCTTC
cdr3_aa: CATSDQGTAYGYTF

v_call: TRBV6-1
j_call: TRBJ2-7
clone_size: many
d_call: TRBD1
cdr3_nt: TGTGCCAGCAGACGAACAGGGGGCAAATCCTACGAGCAGTACTTC
cdr3_aa: CASRRTGGKSYEQYF

v_call: TRBV7-3
j_call: TRBJ2-5
clone_size: few
d_call: .
cdr3_nt: TGTGCCAGCAGTTCCGGGACATCACAAGAGACCCAGTACTTC
cdr3_aa: CASSSGTSQETQYF

v_call: TRBV7-9
j_call: TRBJ2-1
clone_size: .
d_call: TRBD2
cdr3_nt: TGTGCCAGCAGCTTAGCCCTGGGGCTAGCGGGGACCTACAATGAGCAGTTCTTC
cdr3_aa: CASSLALGLAGTYNEQFF

v_call: TRBV5-4
j_call: TRBJ1-2
clone_size: .
d_call: TRBD1
cdr3_nt: TGTGCCAGCAGCTCAGACAGGGAGAACTATGGCTACACCTTC
cdr3_aa: CASSSDRENYGYTF